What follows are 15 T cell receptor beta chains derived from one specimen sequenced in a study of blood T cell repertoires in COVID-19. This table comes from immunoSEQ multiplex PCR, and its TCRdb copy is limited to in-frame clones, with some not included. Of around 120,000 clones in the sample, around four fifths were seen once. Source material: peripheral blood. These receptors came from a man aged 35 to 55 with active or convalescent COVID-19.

The CDR3 loop is CASRLRETGQSISYEQYF. In nucleotides, the CDR3 is TGTGCAAGTCGCTTACGAGAGACGGGACAATCTATATCCTACGAGCAGTACTTC. The V call is TRBV12-2, the J call TRBJ2-7; TRBD1 is taken as the D call from the table, unchecked against the DNA. TRBV12-2 is a pseudogene segment. The CDR3 totals 18 residues.

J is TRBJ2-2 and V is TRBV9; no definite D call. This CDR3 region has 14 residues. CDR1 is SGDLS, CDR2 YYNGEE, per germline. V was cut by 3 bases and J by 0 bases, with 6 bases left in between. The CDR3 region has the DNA TGTGCCAGCAGCGAATTCACGAACACCGGGGAGCTGTTTTTT. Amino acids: CASSEFTNTGELFF.

The CDR3 DNA sequence: TGTGCCAGCAGCTCCCGGGGGACAGACGATGAGCAGTTCTTC. Translating it yields CASSSRGTDDEQFF. This chain joins TRBV7-2 and TRBJ2-1, with a weak D call TRBD1 (7 bases). Germline V gives CDR1 SGHTA, CDR2 FQGNSA. Between the trimmed V and J ends, which lost 4 bases and 8 bases, there was a span of 15 bases. This CDR3 has 14 amino acids.

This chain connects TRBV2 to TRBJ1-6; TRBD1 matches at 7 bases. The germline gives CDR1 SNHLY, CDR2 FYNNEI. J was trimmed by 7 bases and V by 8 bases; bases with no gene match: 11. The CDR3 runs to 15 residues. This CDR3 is CASSPPGQPNSPLHF. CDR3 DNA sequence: TGTGCCAGCTCCCCTCCGGGACAGCCAAATTCACCCCTCCACTTT.

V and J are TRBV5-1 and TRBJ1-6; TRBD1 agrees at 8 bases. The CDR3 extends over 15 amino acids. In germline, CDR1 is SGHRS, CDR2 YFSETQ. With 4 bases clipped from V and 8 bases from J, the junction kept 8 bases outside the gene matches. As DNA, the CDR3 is TGCGCCAGCAGCAACTCGGGACAGGTCTATTCACCCCTCCACTTT. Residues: CASSNSGQVYSPLHF. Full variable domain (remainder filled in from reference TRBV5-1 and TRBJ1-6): KAGVTQTPRYLIKTRGQQVTLSCSPISGHRSVSWYQQTPGQGLQFLFEYFSETQRNKGNFPGRFSGRQFSNSRSEMNVSTLELGDSALYLCASSNSGQVYSPLHFGNGTRLTVT.

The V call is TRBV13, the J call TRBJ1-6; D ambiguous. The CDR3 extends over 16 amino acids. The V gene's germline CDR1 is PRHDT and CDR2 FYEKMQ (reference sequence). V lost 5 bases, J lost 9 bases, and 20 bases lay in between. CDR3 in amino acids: CASSTGLGLRRSPLHF. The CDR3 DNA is TGTGCCAGCAGCACCGGTCTTGGTCTACGTCGTTCACCCCTCCACTTT.

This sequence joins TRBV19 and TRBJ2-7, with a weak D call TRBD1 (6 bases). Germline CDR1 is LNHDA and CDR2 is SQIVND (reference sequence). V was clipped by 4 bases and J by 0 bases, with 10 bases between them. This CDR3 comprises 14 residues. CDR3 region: CASSTGQISYEQYF. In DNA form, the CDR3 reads TGTGCCAGTAGTACAGGACAGATCTCCTACGAGCAGTACTTC.

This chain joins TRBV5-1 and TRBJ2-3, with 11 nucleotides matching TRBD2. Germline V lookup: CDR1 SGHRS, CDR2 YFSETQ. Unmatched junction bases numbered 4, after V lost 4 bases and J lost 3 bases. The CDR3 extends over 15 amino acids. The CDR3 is CASSPSGGLTDTQYF. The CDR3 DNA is TGCGCCAGCAGCCCTAGCGGGGGGCTAACAGATACGCAGTATTTT.

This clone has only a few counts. The CDR3 coding sequence is TGTGCCAGCATCGACCGGGGGGCCGGTGACACTGAAGCTTTCTTT. This gives the protein CASIDRGAGDTEAFF. The chain recombines TRBV11-2 with TRBJ1-1, with D possibly matching TRBD1 (6 bases). CDR3 length equals 15 residues. Looked up from germline, CDR1 is SGHAT and CDR2 is FQNNGV. The ends were cut back, 7 bases at V and 3 bases at J, with 18 bases in the middle.

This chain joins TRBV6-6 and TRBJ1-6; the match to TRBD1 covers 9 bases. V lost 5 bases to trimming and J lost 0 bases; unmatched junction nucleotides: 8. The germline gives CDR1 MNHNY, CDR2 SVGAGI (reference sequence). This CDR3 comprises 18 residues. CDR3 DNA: TGTGCCAGCAGTCCTACCGGGACAGGGATCTCCTATAATTCACCCCTCCACTTT. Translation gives CASSPTGTGISYNSPLHF.

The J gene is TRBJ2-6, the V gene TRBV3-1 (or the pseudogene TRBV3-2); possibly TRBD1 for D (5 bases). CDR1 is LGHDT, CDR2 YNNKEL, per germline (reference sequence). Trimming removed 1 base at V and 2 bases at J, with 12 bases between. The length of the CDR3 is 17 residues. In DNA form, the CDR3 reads TGTGCCAGCAGCCAAGGACTTGGGGCTCCTGGGGCCAACGTCCTGACTTTC. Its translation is CASSQGLGAPGANVLTF.

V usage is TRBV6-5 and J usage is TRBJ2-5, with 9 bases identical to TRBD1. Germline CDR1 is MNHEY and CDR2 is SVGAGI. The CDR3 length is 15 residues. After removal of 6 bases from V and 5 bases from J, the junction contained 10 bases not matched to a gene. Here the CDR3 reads CASRAGTGNGETQYF. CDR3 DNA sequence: TGTGCCAGCAGAGCCGGGACAGGGAACGGGGAGACCCAGTACTTC.

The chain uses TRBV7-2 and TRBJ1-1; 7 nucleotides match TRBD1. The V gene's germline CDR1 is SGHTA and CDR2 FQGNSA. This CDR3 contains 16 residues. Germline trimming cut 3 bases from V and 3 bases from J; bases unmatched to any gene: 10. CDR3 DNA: TGTGCCAGCAGCTTTAGGCCGGGACAGTTGGACACTGAAGCTTTCTTT. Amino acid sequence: CASSFRPGQLDTEAFF.

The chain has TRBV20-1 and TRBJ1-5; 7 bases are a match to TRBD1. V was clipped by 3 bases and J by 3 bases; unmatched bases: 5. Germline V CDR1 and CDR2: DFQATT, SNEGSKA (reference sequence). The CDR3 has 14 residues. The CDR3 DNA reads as TGCAGTGCTAGTTCCAGGGGGTACAATCAGCCCCAGCATTTT. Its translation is CSASSRGYNQPQHF.

The CDR3 loop is CASSHSGRGVYNEQFF. The CDR3 nucleotides are TGTGCCAGCAGCCACTCGGGACGCGGGGTGTACAATGAGCAGTTCTTC. V is TRBV3-1 (or the pseudogene TRBV3-2) and J is TRBJ2-1; a weak D match, TRBD2 (6 bases). The germline V and J ends were trimmed by 3 bases and 4 bases, with 16 bases remaining between them. Looked up from germline, CDR1 is LGHDT and CDR2 is YNNKEL (reference sequence). The CDR3 totals 16 residues.